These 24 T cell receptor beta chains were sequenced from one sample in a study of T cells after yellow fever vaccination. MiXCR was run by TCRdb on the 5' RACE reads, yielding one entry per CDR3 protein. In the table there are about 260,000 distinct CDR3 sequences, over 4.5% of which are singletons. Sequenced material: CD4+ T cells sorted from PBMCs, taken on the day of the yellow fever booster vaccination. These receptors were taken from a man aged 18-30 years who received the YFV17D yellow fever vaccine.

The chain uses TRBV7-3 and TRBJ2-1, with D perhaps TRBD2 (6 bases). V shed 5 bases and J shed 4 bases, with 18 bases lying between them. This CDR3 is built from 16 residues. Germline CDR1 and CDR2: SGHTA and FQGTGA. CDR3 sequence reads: CASSATGTPYYNEQFF. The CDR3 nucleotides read TGTGCCAGCAGCGCAACCGGGACTCCCTATTACAATGAGCAGTTCTTC.

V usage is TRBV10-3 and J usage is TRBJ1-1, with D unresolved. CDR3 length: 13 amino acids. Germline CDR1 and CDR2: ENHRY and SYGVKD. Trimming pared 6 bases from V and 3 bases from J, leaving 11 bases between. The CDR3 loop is CAISRGQYTEAFF. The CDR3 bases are TGTGCCATCAGCCGGGGTCAGTACACTGAAGCTTTCTTT.

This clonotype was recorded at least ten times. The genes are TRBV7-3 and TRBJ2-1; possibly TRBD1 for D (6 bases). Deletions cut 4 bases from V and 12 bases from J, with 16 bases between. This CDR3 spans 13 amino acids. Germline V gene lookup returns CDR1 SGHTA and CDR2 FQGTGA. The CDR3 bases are TGTGCCAGCAGCTCAGGGGCTAGCCCAACGCAGTTCTTC. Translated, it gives CASSSGASPTQFF.

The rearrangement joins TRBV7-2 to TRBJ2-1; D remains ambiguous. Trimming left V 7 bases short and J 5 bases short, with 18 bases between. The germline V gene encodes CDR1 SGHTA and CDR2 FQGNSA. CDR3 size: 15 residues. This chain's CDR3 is CASTPRSLPHNEQFF. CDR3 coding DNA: TGTGCCAGCACCCCACGGTCCCTCCCTCACAATGAGCAGTTCTTC.

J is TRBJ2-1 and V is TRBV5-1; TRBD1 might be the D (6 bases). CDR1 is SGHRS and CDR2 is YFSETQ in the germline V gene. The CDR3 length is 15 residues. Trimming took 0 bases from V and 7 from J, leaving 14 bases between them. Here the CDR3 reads CASSLGGPLQNEQFF. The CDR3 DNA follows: TGCGCCAGCAGCTTGGGGGGGCCGTTACAGAATGAGCAGTTCTTC. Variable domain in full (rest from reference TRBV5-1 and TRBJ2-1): KAGVTQTPRYLIKTRGQQVTLSCSPISGHRSVSWYQQTPGQGLQFLFEYFSETQRNKGNFPGRFSGRQFSNSRSEMNVSTLELGDSALYLCASSLGGPLQNEQFFGPGTRLTVL.

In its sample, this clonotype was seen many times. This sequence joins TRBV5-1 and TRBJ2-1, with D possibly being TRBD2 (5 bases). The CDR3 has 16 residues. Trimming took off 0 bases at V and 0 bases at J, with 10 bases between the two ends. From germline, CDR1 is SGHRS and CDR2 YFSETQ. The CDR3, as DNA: TGCGCCAGCAGCTTGGCTAGCAGTAGCTCCTACAATGAGCAGTTCTTC. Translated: CASSLASSSSYNEQFF. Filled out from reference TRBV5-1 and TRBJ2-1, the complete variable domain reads KAGVTQTPRYLIKTRGQQVTLSCSPISGHRSVSWYQQTPGQGLQFLFEYFSETQRNKGNFPGRFSGRQFSNSRSEMNVSTLELGDSALYLCASSLASSSSYNEQFFGPGTRLTVL.

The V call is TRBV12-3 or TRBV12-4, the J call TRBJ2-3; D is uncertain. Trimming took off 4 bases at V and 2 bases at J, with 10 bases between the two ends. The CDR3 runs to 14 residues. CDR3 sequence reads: CASSSWAATDTQYF. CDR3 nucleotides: TGTGCCAGCAGTTCTTGGGCAGCCACAGATACGCAGTATTTT.

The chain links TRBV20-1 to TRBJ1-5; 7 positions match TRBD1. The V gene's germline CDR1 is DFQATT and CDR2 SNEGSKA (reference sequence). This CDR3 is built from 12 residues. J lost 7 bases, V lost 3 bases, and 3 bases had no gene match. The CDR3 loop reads CSARTGRQPQHF. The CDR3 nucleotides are TGCAGTGCTAGGACAGGGAGGCAGCCCCAGCATTTT.

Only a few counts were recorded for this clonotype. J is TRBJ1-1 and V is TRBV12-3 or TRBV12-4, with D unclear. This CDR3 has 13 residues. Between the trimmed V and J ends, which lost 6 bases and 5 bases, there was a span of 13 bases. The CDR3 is CASRPPLGTEAFF. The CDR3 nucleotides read TGTGCCAGCAGACCGCCGTTAGGGACTGAAGCTTTCTTT.

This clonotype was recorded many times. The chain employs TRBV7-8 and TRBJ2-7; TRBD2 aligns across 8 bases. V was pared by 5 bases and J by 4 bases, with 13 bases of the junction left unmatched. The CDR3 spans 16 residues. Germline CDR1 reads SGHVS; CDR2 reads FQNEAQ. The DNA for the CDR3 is TGTGCCAGCAGCCCCCTGGGGAGCGGGGGAGTTTACGAGCAGTACTTC. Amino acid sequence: CASSPLGSGGVYEQYF.

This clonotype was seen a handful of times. CDR3 region: CAISRDTNQPQHF. As DNA, the CDR3 is TGTGCCATCAGTCGGGACACCAATCAGCCCCAGCATTTT. The gene calls are TRBV10-3 and TRBJ1-5, with TRBD1 as a possible D gene (6 bases). V lost 5 bases to trimming and J lost 3 bases, with 8 bases between them. Germline CDR1 is ENHRY and CDR2 is SYGVKD. The CDR3 contains 13 residues.

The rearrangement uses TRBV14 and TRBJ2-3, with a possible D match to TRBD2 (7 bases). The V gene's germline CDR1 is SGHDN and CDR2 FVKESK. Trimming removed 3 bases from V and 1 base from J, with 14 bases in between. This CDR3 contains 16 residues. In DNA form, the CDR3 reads TGTGCCAGCAGCCATAAACGGGGGGCCGGCACAGATACGCAGTATTTT. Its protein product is CASSHKRGAGTDTQYF.

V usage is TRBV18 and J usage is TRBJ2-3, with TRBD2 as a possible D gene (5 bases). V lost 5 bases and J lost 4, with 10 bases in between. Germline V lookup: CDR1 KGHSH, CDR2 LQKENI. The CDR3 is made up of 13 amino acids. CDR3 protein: CASSGSRADTQYF. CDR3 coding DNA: TGTGCCAGCTCAGGGTCGAGGGCAGATACGCAGTATTTT.

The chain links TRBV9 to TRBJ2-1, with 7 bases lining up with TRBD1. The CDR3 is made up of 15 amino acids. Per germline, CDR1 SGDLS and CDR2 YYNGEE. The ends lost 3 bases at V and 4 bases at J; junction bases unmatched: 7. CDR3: CASSGRDSAYNEQFF. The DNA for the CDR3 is TGTGCCAGCAGCGGCCGGGACAGCGCATACAATGAGCAGTTCTTC.

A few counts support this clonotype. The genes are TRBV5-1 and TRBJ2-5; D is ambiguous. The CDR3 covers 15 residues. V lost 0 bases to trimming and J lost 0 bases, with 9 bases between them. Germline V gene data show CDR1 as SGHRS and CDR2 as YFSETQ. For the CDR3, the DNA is TGCGCCAGCAGCTTGGATTTCGGTTACCAAGAGACCCAGTACTTC. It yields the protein CASSLDFGYQETQYF.

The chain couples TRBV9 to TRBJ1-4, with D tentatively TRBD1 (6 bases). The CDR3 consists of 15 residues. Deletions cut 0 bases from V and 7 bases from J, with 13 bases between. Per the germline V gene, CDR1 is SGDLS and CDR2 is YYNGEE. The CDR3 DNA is TGTGCCAGCAGCGTAGCAGGGGCCTCTGGTGAAAAACTGTTTTTT. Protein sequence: CASSVAGASGEKLFF.

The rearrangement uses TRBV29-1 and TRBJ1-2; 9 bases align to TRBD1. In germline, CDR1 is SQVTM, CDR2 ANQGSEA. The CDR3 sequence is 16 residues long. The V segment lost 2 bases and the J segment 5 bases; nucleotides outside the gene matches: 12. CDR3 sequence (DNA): TGCAGCGTTGAACTCGCCCCCGGACAGGGGACGTATGGCTACACCTTC. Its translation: CSVELAPGQGTYGYTF.

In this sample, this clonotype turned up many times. CDR3 DNA sequence: TGTGCCAGCAGCCTCACACTACCGCTAGGACAGAGACTAGCCAAAAACATTCAGTACTTC. This translates into CASSLTLPLGQRLAKNIQYF. V usage is TRBV14 and J usage is TRBJ2-4, with a possible D match to TRBD1 (6 bases). Germline CDR1 SGHDN, CDR2 FVKESK. This CDR3 has 20 amino acids. V gave up 4 bases and J gave up 0 bases, with 25 bases separating them.

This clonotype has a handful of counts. The CDR3 loop is CASRRLTAGRTGELFF. CDR3 nucleotides: TGTGCCAGCAGGCGGCTCACTGCCGGCCGAACCGGGGAGCTGTTTTTT. This chain links TRBV6-5 with TRBJ2-2; D is unresolved. The length of the CDR3 is 16 residues. V lost 6 bases to trimming and J lost 5 bases, with 19 bases between them. Germline-derived CDR1 and CDR2 are MNHEY and SVGAGI.

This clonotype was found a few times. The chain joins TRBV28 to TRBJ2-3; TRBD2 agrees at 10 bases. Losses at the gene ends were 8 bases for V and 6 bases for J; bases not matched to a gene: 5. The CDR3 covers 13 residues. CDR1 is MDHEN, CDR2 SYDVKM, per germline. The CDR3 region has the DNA TGTGCCAGCTTAGCGGGGGGCGTGGATACGCAGTATTTT. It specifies CASLAGGVDTQYF.

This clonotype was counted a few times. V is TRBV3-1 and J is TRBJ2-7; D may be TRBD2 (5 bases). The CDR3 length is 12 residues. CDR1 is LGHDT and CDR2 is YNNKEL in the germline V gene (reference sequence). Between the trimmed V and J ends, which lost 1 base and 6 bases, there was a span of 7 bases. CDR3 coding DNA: TGTGCCAGCAGCCAAGCGCGGGCCGAGCAGTACTTC. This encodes CASSQARAEQYF.

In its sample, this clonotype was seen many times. This chain's CDR3 is CASGQQGGDQPQHF. The CDR3 nucleotides are TGTGCCAGCGGCCAACAGGGTGGGGATCAGCCCCAGCATTTT. V usage is TRBV12-3 or TRBV12-4 and J usage is TRBJ1-5; D perhaps matches TRBD1 (6 bases). The CDR3 is 14 amino acids. Trimming left V 8 bases short and J 5 bases short, with 16 bases between.

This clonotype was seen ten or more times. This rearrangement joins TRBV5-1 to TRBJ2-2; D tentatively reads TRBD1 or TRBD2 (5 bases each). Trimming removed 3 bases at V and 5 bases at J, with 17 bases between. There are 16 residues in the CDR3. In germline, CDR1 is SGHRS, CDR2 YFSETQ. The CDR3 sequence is CASSWEQGLGTGELFF. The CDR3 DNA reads TGCGCCAGCAGCTGGGAGCAGGGTTTGGGAACCGGGGAGCTGTTTTTT. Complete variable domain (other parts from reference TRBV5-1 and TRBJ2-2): KAGVTQTPRYLIKTRGQQVTLSCSPISGHRSVSWYQQTPGQGLQFLFEYFSETQRNKGNFPGRFSGRQFSNSRSEMNVSTLELGDSALYLCASSWEQGLGTGELFFGEGSRLTVL.

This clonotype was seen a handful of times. DNA for the CDR3: TGTGCCAGCAGGGATCACACTGAAGCTTTCTTT. Translation gives CASRDHTEAFF. The chain is built from TRBV3-1 and TRBJ1-1; D is unclear. CDR3 length equals 11 residues. Per the germline V gene, CDR1 is LGHDT and CDR2 is YNNKEL (reference sequence). V dropped 6 bases and J dropped 3 bases, with 5 bases sitting between them.